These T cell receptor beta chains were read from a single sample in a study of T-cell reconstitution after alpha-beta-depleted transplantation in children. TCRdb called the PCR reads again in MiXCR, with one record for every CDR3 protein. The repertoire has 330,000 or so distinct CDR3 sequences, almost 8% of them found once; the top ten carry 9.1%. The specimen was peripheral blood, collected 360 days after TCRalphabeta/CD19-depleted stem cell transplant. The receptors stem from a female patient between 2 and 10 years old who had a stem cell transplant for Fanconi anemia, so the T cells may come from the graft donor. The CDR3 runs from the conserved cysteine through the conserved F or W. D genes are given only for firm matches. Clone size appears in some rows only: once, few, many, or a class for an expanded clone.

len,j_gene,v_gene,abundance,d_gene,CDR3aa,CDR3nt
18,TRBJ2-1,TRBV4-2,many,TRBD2,CASSQDYLAGVYRNEQFF,TGTGCCAGCAGCCAAGATTATCTAGCGGGGGTTTATAGGAATGAGCAGTTCTTC
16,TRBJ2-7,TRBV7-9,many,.,CASSLAPAESSYEQYF,TGTGCCAGCAGCTTAGCGCCGGCCGAAAGCTCCTACGAGCAGTACTTC
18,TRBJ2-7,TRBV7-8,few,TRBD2,CASSFETLAGGKTYEQYF,TGTGCCAGCAGCTTCGAAACCCTAGCGGGGGGTAAAACCTACGAGCAGTACTTC
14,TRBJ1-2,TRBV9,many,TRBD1,CASSVPGGANGYTF,TGTGCCAGCAGCGTACCAGGGGGCGCGAATGGCTACACCTTC
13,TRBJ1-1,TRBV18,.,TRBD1,CASSGQGATEAFF,TGTGCCAGCTCCGGGCAGGGGGCCACTGAAGCTTTCTTT
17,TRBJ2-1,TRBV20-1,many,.,CSAQLSDPYPRDNEQFF,TGCAGTGCACAACTTAGCGATCCGTACCCCAGGGACAATGAGCAGTTCTTC
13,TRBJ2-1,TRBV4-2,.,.,CASSFPAVREQFF,TGTGCCAGCAGCTTCCCAGCGGTTCGAGAGCAGTTCTTC
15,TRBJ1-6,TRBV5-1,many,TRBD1,CASSSNRQGNSPLHF,TGCGCCAGCAGCTCAAATCGACAGGGTAATTCACCCCTCCACTTT
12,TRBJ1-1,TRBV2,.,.,CASSVQVTEAFF,TGTGCCAGCAGTGTACAGGTCACTGAAGCTTTCTTT
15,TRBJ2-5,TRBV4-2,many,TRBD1,CASSQVGQGQETQYF,TGTGCCAGCAGCCAAGTTGGACAGGGACAAGAGACCCAGTACTTC
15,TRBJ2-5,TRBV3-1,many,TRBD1,CASSQGQGSLETQYF,TGTGCCAGCAGCCAGGGACAGGGAAGTTTGGAGACCCAGTACTTC
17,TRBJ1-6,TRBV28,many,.,CASSSPGLQGYNSPLHF,TGTGCCAGCAGTTCACCAGGTCTACAGGGATATAATTCACCCCTCCACTTT
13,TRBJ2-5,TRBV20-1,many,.,CSAEARVWETQYF,TGCAGTGCTGAAGCGAGGGTTTGGGAGACCCAGTACTTC
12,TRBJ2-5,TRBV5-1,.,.,CASSFTQETQYF,TGCGCCAGCAGCTTTACACAAGAGACCCAGTACTTC
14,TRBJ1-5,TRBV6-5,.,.,CASVKDLPHQPQHF,TGTGCCAGCGTCAAAGACCTCCCGCATCAGCCCCAGCATTTT
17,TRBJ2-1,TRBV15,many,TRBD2,CATSRELVGLGRHEQFF,TGTGCCACCAGCAGAGAACTGGTGGGACTAGGACGACATGAGCAGTTCTTC
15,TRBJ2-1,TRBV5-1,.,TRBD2,CASSLGGLAGRSEFF,TGCGCCAGCAGCTTGGGAGGACTAGCGGGGCGTAGCGAGTTCTTC
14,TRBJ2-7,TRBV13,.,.,CASSYLQGPYEQYF,TGTGCCAGCAGCTACTTACAGGGACCCTACGAGCAGTACTTC
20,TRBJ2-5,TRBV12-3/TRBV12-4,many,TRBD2,CASSLRVLAGGHRSQETQYF,TGTGCCAGCAGTTTGAGGGTGCTAGCGGGGGGGCATCGGAGTCAAGAGACCCAGTACTTC
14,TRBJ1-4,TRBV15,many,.,CATNRRDISEKLFF,TGTGCCACCAACCGCCGGGACATCTCGGAAAAACTGTTTTTT
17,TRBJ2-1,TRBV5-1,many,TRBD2,CASSLGGSGRAYNEQFF,TGCGCCAGCAGCTTGGGGGGAAGCGGGAGGGCCTACAATGAGCAGTTCTTC
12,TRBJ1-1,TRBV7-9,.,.,CASSRDGFEAFF,TGTGCCAGCAGCAGGGACGGCTTTGAAGCTTTCTTT
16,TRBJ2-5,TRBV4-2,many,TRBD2,CASSQEGTSGQETQYF,TGTGCCAGCAGCCAAGAAGGGACTAGCGGTCAAGAGACCCAGTACTTC
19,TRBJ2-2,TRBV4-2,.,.,CASSQRLGGQGAVTGGLFF,TGTGCCAGCAGCCAGAGGTTGGGGGGGCAGGGGGCGGTCACCGGGGGGCTGTTTTTT
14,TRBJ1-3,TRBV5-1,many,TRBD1,CASSPGTDGNTIYF,TGCGCCAGCAGCCCCGGGACAGATGGAAACACCATATATTTT
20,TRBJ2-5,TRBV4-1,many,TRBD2,CASTPPWNLKLGLVRETQYF,TGCGCCAGCACCCCCCCCTGGAACCTCAAATTAGGACTAGTGAGAGAGACCCAGTACTTC
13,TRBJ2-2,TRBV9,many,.,CASSVSVSGELFF,TGTGCCAGCAGCGTAAGCGTCTCCGGGGAGCTGTTTTTT
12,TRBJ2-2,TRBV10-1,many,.,CASSAAAGELFF,TGCGCCAGCAGTGCCGCAGCGGGGGAGCTGTTTTTT
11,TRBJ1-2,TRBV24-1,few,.,CATSDFDGYTF,TGTGCCACCAGTGATTTTGATGGCTACACCTTC
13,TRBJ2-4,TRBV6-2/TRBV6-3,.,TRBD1,CASSQGERNIQYF,TGTGCCAGCAGTCAGGGGGAGAGAAACATTCAGTACTTC
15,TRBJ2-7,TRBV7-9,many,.,CASSLGLGQDYEQYF,TGTGCCAGCAGCTTAGGACTGGGTCAGGACTACGAGCAGTACTTC